One and the same sample provided the 7 T cell receptor beta chains below, sequenced in a study of T cells in Graves' hyperthyroidism and ophthalmopathy. What was amplified from RNA transcripts were TCR beta CDR3 regions. First-round RT-PCR with HTBI primers amplified the TCR CDR3 region. One entry per CDR3 protein results from TCRdb running MiXCR on the multiplex PCR reads. The sample holds 600,000 or so distinct CDR3 sequences, approximately 44% seen once. The sequencing input was peripheral blood or thyroid tissue (not recorded which). These receptors came from a woman between 18 and 30 years old with Graves' hyperthyroidism.

This clonotype was observed a handful of times. The genes are TRBV7-9 and TRBJ1-6; D not resolved. V lost 5 bases, J lost 8 bases, and 13 bases lay in between. The CDR3 has 14 amino acids. The V gene's germline CDR1 is SEHNR and CDR2 FQNEAQ (reference sequence). CDR3 in amino acids: CASSRESGDSPLHF. The CDR3 DNA reads TGTGCCAGCAGCCGTGAATCCGGTGATTCACCCCTCCACTTT.

The table lists this clonotype with a few counts. This rearrangement joins TRBV11-1 to TRBJ1-1; unclear D gene. Germline CDR1 reads SGHAT; CDR2 reads FQDESV (reference sequence). This CDR3 spans 15 amino acids. The V gene lost 8 bases and the J gene lost 0 bases, with 16 bases spanning the gap. The CDR3: CASVVPVSMNTEAFF. CDR3 nucleotide sequence: TGTGCCAGCGTTGTTCCGGTTTCCATGAACACTGAAGCTTTCTTT.

J is TRBJ2-2 and V is TRBV25-1; D possibly corresponds to TRBD1 (6 bases). CDR1 is MGHDK, CDR2 SYGVNS, per germline. Trimming cost V 5 bases and J 4 bases, with 11 bases left between them. The CDR3 consists of 14 residues. CDR3 in amino acids: CASSTQGTTGELFF. Written as DNA, the CDR3 is TGTGCCAGCAGTACTCAGGGGACCACCGGGGAGCTGTTTTTT.

This clonotype came up many times. The chain is built from TRBV7-9 and TRBJ1-5, with D unresolved. The ends were cut back, 5 bases at V and 7 bases at J, with 15 bases in the middle. The CDR3 is 14 amino acids. Germline V CDR1 and CDR2: SEHNR, FQNEAQ (reference sequence). CDR3 DNA: TGTGCCAGCAGCGAGGGAAACGACGGACAGCCCCAGCATTTT. Amino acid sequence: CASSEGNDGQPQHF.

In its sample, this clonotype was seen a few times. The chain carries TRBV7-9 and TRBJ1-2; 7 positions agree with TRBD1. CDR1 is SEHNR and CDR2 is FQNEAQ in the germline V gene (reference sequence). Losses at the gene ends were 6 bases for V and 8 bases for J; bases not matched to a gene: 9. This CDR3 has 13 residues. The CDR3 spells CASRGTVARGYTF. CDR3 DNA: TGTGCCAGCAGGGGGACAGTAGCACGGGGCTACACCTTC.

The chain joins TRBV24-1 to TRBJ2-7, with 8 bases that match TRBD2. This CDR3 comprises 13 residues. V lost 7 bases to trimming and J lost 5 bases; unmatched junction nucleotides: 6. The germline V gene encodes CDR1 KGHDR and CDR2 SFDVKD. The chain's CDR3 is CATSNSGIDEQYF. DNA for the CDR3: TGTGCCACCAGCAATAGCGGGATTGACGAGCAGTACTTC.

This chain uses TRBV20-1 with TRBJ2-3; TRBD2 aligns across 8 bases. The J segment lost 3 bases and the V segment lost 3 bases, leaving 2 bases of the junction unmatched. CDR1 is DFQATT and CDR2 is SNEGSKA in the germline V gene (reference sequence). This CDR3 contains 13 residues. This CDR3 is CSASGTSTDTQYF. CDR3 DNA: TGCAGTGCTAGCGGGACTAGTACAGATACGCAGTATTTT.